Reported below is one TCR beta chain. This sample was taken from a study of blood T cell repertoires in COVID-19. Cohort 3 recovery required two negative PCRs, clearance, or symptom resolution. Trimming pared 3 bases from V and 0 bases from J, leaving 13 bases between. Germline V CDR1 and CDR2: SGHDT, YYEEEE. The CDR3 is made up of 17 amino acids. Sequenced by immunoSEQ multiplex PCR; TCRdb stores in-frame clones only, minus some. The sample has approximately 440,000 clones, less than 95% seen once. Material for sequencing was PBMCs or T cells enriched from blood (not recorded which). The TCR comes from a man aged 18 to 30 who had recovered from COVID-19. This chain links TRBV5-6 with TRBJ2-6; D ambiguous. The CDR3 loop is CASSSMKIDSGANVLTF. For the CDR3, the DNA is TGTGCCAGCAGCTCGATGAAGATAGACTCTGGGGCCAACGTCCTGACTTTC.